These 30 T cell receptor beta chains came from one sample sequenced in a study of cytomegalovirus exposure and HLA in healthy donors. The study ran its PCR with 60 Vbeta and 13 Jbeta primers. TCRdb's copy holds only in-frame clones and misses some; the assay was immunoSEQ multiplex PCR. The sample lists about 160,000 clones; 70% to 90% were seen once. The sample was PBMCs. The receptors stem from a woman in her twenties or thirties in good health and CMV-seronegative.

The chain has TRBV9 and TRBJ2-7; D is perhaps TRBD2 (6 bases). There are 16 residues in the CDR3. Trimming shortened V by 0 bases and J by 2 bases, and 15 bases separated the two germline ends. The germline V gene has CDR1 SGDLS and CDR2 YYNGEE. The CDR3 sequence: CASSVGIPGAPYEQYF. The CDR3 region has the DNA TGTGCCAGCAGCGTAGGAATACCGGGAGCTCCCTACGAGCAGTACTTC.

The DNA for the CDR3 is TGTGCCAGTAGTTCGCGGGGGCAAGGCACAGATACGCAGTATTTT. Translation: CASSSRGQGTDTQYF. V is TRBV19 and J is TRBJ2-3; maybe TRBD2 (7 bases). CDR3 length equals 15 residues. Germline CDR1 is LNHDA and CDR2 is SQIVND (reference sequence). The V end lost 5 bases, the J end lost 1 base, and 13 bases lay between the germline ends. Using reference TRBV19 and TRBJ2-3 for the parts outside the CDR3, the full variable domain is DGGITQSPKYLFRKEGQNVTLSCEQNLNHDAMYWYRQDPGQGLRLIYYSQIVNDFQKGDIAEGYSVSREKKESFPLTVTSAQKNPTAFYLCASSSRGQGTDTQYFGPGTRLTVL.

V is TRBV5-5 and J is TRBJ2-5; no reliable D call. Germline loops: CDR1 SGHKS, CDR2 YYEKEE (reference sequence). CDR3 length: 13 amino acids. Trimming pared 1 base from V and 3 bases from J, leaving 7 bases between. Here the CDR3 reads CASSLTPEETQYF. The DNA of the CDR3 is TGTGCCAGCAGCTTGACCCCAGAAGAGACCCAGTACTTC.

The rearrangement joins TRBV6-1 to TRBJ2-5; 8 positions match TRBD2. J was trimmed by 1 base and V by 7 bases; bases with no gene match: 8. The V gene's germline CDR1 is MNHNS and CDR2 SASEGT. The CDR3 has 15 amino acids. The DNA of the CDR3 is TGTGCCAGCATTTCCGGGGGGGCCGGCCAAGAGACCCAGTACTTC. Translated, it gives CASISGGAGQETQYF.

This clone was picked up one time. The chain joins TRBV5-1 to TRBJ2-7; 11 nucleotides match TRBD2. CDR3 length: 21 residues. Germline trimming cut 0 bases from V and 0 bases from J; bases unmatched to any gene: 17. Germline V gene sequence: CDR1 SGHRS, CDR2 YFSETQ. CDR3 protein: CASSLVRLAGGPRFSSYEQYF. The CDR3 coding sequence is TGCGCCAGCAGCTTGGTGCGTCTAGCGGGGGGCCCTCGATTCTCCTCCTACGAGCAGTACTTC.

This clone was observed once. J is TRBJ1-2 and V is TRBV5-1, with D perhaps TRBD1 (6 bases). Germline assignment: CDR1 SGHRS and CDR2 YFSETQ. The CDR3 extends over 13 amino acids. Between the trimmed V and J ends, which lost 4 bases and 4 bases, there was a span of 11 bases. CDR3 sequence (DNA): TGCGCCAGCAGCGCACAGGGTGGCTATGGCTACACCTTC. The encoded protein is CASSAQGGYGYTF. Looking up the rest from reference TRBV5-1 and TRBJ1-2 gives the full variable domain: KAGVTQTPRYLIKTRGQQVTLSCSPISGHRSVSWYQQTPGQGLQFLFEYFSETQRNKGNFPGRFSGRQFSNSRSEMNVSTLELGDSALYLCASSAQGGYGYTFGSGTRLTVV.

The chain links TRBV28 to TRBJ1-5; TRBD1 matches 9 bases. This CDR3 is built from 14 residues. The germline gives CDR1 MDHEN, CDR2 SYDVKM. V was clipped by 7 bases and J by 7 bases; unmatched bases: 8. The CDR3 spells CASKGQGLLQPQHF. CDR3 coding DNA: TGTGCCAGCAAGGGACAGGGATTATTACAGCCCCAGCATTTT.

The CDR3 loop is CASSPVRGAAGEQYF. The DNA of the CDR3 is TGTGCCAGCAGCCCTGTTCGGGGTGCGGCAGGCGAGCAGTACTTC. The genes are TRBV5-8 and TRBJ2-7; D possibly corresponds to TRBD2 (5 bases). The CDR3 runs to 15 residues. Germline assignment: CDR1 SGHTS and CDR2 YDEGEE. V was trimmed by 4 bases and J by 6 bases, leaving 20 bases between them.

The chain carries TRBV18 and TRBJ1-1, with D maybe TRBD1 (6 bases). Germline CDR1 and CDR2: KGHSH and LQKENI. Trimming stripped 6 bases from V and 1 base from J, with 9 bases between. The CDR3 covers 13 residues. CDR3 nucleotide sequence: TGTGCCAGCTCTTCGGACAGGAACACTGAAGCTTTCTTT. Its translation: CASSSDRNTEAFF.

V and J are TRBV6-1 and TRBJ1-1, with a weak D call TRBD1 (6 bases). The CDR3 has 13 amino acids. V lost 4 bases and J lost 6, with 12 bases in between. CDR1 and CDR2 (germline): MNHNS, SASEGT. This CDR3 is CASSAQGSPEAFF. CDR3 DNA sequence: TGTGCCAGCAGTGCGCAGGGGTCCCCTGAAGCTTTCTTT.

V and J are TRBV27 and TRBJ2-1, with TRBD1 matching 7 bases. CDR3 length equals 16 residues. Germline CDR1 MNHEY, CDR2 SMNVEV (reference sequence). With V trimmed by 6 bases and J by 1 base, 9 bases remained unmatched. The CDR3 loop reads CASSLEGAVSYNEQFF. The CDR3 DNA reads TGTGCCAGCAGCCTCGAGGGGGCGGTGTCCTACAATGAGCAGTTCTTC.

The chain uses TRBV18 and TRBJ1-2; 7 nucleotides line up with TRBD1. The V segment lost 3 bases and the J segment 5 bases; nucleotides outside the gene matches: 12. Germline V gene lookup returns CDR1 KGHSH and CDR2 LQKENI. The CDR3 extends over 16 amino acids. Here the CDR3 reads CASSPPTRDRDYGYTF. The CDR3 DNA reads TGTGCCAGCTCACCGCCGACCCGGGACAGAGATTATGGCTACACCTTC.

V and J are TRBV27 and TRBJ2-7; D uncertain. The CDR3 loop spans 11 amino acids. Trimming took 5 bases from V and 4 from J, leaving 6 bases between them. Germline CDR1 reads MNHEY; CDR2 reads SMNVEV (reference sequence). CDR3 residues: CASSTQYEQYF. DNA of the CDR3: TGTGCCAGCAGTACACAGTACGAGCAGTACTTC.

This chain links TRBV14 with TRBJ2-1; D unresolved. The germline V gene encodes CDR1 SGHDN and CDR2 FVKESK. The CDR3 totals 12 residues. V lost 0 bases, J lost 10 bases, and 7 bases lay in between. CDR3 bases: TGTGCCAGCAGCCAAGACCCGAGAGAGCAGTTCTTC. Encoded protein: CASSQDPREQFF.

J is TRBJ2-7 and V is TRBV19, with 8 positions matching TRBD2. From germline, CDR1 is LNHDA and CDR2 SQIVND (reference sequence). There are 14 residues in the CDR3. J gave up 5 bases and V 4 bases, and 7 bases lay outside the gene matches. The CDR3 loop reads CASSTPGLDDEQYF. CDR3 in DNA: TGTGCCAGTAGTACCCCGGGACTAGATGACGAGCAGTACTTC.

The chain carries TRBV2 and TRBJ2-7; maybe TRBD1 (6 bases). The CDR3 contains 14 residues. Trimming removed 6 bases from V and 3 bases from J, with 15 bases in between. Germline V CDR1 and CDR2: SNHLY, FYNNEI. CDR3 sequence: CASRGDTGYYEQYF. The CDR3 DNA sequence: TGTGCCAGCAGGGGGGACACCGGATACTACGAGCAGTACTTC.

V usage is TRBV4-1 and J usage is TRBJ2-7, with a possible D match to TRBD2 (6 bases). Germline assignment: CDR1 MGHRA and CDR2 YSYEKL. The CDR3 totals 15 residues. Trimming cost V 2 bases and J 5 bases, with 16 bases left between them. CDR3 nucleotides: TGCGCCAGCAGCCAACGCCGGGACGGGAGCCACGAGCAGTACTTC. This encodes CASSQRRDGSHEQYF.

V usage is TRBV10-3 and J usage is TRBJ1-1; TRBD1 aligns across 8 bases. The CDR3 has 14 amino acids. Germline-derived CDR1 and CDR2 are ENHRY and SYGVKD. Germline trimming cut 6 bases from V and 1 base from J; bases unmatched to any gene: 4. The CDR3 region has the DNA TGTGCCATCAGAAAGGGACAGGAGAACACTGAAGCTTTCTTT. Translating gives CAIRKGQENTEAFF.

The V call is TRBV5-8, the J call TRBJ2-1; D is unclear. CDR1 is SGHTS, CDR2 YDEGEE, per germline. Trimming left V 4 bases short and J 9 bases short, with 20 bases between. The CDR3 is 15 amino acids. CDR3 nucleotide sequence: TGTGCCAGCAGCCCGTCGCGGCTCCCTCTATCTGAGCAGTTCTTC. This gives the protein CASSPSRLPLSEQFF.

This clone turned up a few times. V usage is TRBV6-1 and J usage is TRBJ1-5; D uncertain. The CDR3 is made up of 15 amino acids. Per germline, CDR1 MNHNS and CDR2 SASEGT. Trimming pared 1 base from V and 3 bases from J, leaving 10 bases between. The CDR3 region has the DNA TGTGCCAGCAGTGAAGTGGGAGGTTACAATCAGCCCCAGCATTTT. It yields the protein CASSEVGGYNQPQHF.

This clone was detected a few times. This sample also contains other DNA sequences that code for the same CDR3. The chain recombines TRBV5-1 with TRBJ2-3; the D gene is possibly TRBD1 (6 bases). CDR3 size: 14 residues. Germline CDR1 and CDR2: SGHRS and YFSETQ. V lost 0 bases and J 1 base, leaving 6 bases between the germline ends. CDR3 loop: CASSLAGGTDTQYF. The DNA of the CDR3 is TGCGCCAGCAGCTTGGCAGGGGGCACAGATACGCAGTATTTT.

The CDR3 loop reads CASGRIAKNIQYF. The CDR3 bases are TGTGCCAGCGGGAGGATAGCCAAAAACATTCAGTACTTC. The rearrangement links TRBV28 to TRBJ2-4; possibly TRBD2 for D (6 bases). This CDR3 comprises 13 residues. Trimming cost V 8 bases and J 0 bases, with 8 bases left between them. The germline V gene encodes CDR1 MDHEN and CDR2 SYDVKM.

The chain links TRBV19 to TRBJ2-2; 7 bases match TRBD2. The CDR3 extends over 14 amino acids. Germline V CDR1 and CDR2: LNHDA, SQIVND (reference sequence). The J segment lost 9 bases and the V segment lost 5 bases, leaving 9 bases of the junction unmatched. As DNA, the CDR3 is TGTGCCAGTAGTGCTCAGGGAGGGACCAGGGAGCTGTTTTTT. Translated, it gives CASSAQGGTRELFF.

The gene calls are TRBV29-1 and TRBJ1-2; 8 nucleotides align to TRBD1. V was clipped by 5 bases and J by 2 bases; unmatched bases: 7. The germline V gene has CDR1 SQVTM and CDR2 ANQGSEA. The CDR3 totals 14 residues. The CDR3 coding sequence is TGCAGCGTTCGAACAGGGGGGTTGAACTATGGCTACACCTTC. Protein: CSVRTGGLNYGYTF.

The V call is TRBV4-1, the J call TRBJ2-7, with D perhaps TRBD2 (6 bases). This CDR3 spans 17 amino acids. Germline V lookup: CDR1 MGHRA, CDR2 YSYEKL. V shed 0 bases and J shed 0 bases, with 15 bases lying between them. In DNA, the CDR3 is TGCGCCAGCAGCCAAGAGGAGCGAGCGGGTAGCTCCTACGAGCAGTACTTC. Protein product: CASSQEERAGSSYEQYF.

This chain uses TRBV2 with TRBJ2-5; tentative D call: TRBD2 (6 bases). CDR3 length equals 15 residues. V was trimmed by 1 base and J by 1 base, leaving 10 bases between them. Germline V lookup: CDR1 SNHLY, CDR2 FYNNEI. CDR3 loop: CASSEDGGSQETQYF. The CDR3 region has the DNA TGTGCCAGCAGTGAAGACGGGGGATCCCAAGAGACCCAGTACTTC.

The V call is TRBV4-3, the J call TRBJ2-6, with 7 positions matching TRBD1. Germline V CDR1 and CDR2: LGHNA, YSLEER. The CDR3 length is 18 residues. The V gene end was trimmed by 0 bases and the J gene end by 1 base; junction bases not matched to a gene: 6. The CDR3 spells CASSQDEQGMSGANVLTF. In nucleotides, the CDR3 is TGCGCCAGCAGCCAAGATGAACAGGGGATGTCTGGGGCCAACGTCCTGACTTTC.

The genes are TRBV9 and TRBJ2-1; TRBD2 might be the D (6 bases). From germline, CDR1 is SGDLS and CDR2 YYNGEE. V lost 7 bases, J lost 4 bases, and 9 bases lay in between. This CDR3 has 12 residues. CDR3 region: CASSAGYNEQFF. The DNA of the CDR3 is TGTGCCAGCTCGGCGGGATACAATGAGCAGTTCTTC.

The rearrangement links TRBV27 to TRBJ2-1; a possible D gene is TRBD1 (6 bases). CDR3 length equals 14 residues. Germline V gene lookup returns CDR1 MNHEY and CDR2 SMNVEV (reference sequence). Trimming left V 4 bases short and J 3 bases short, with 10 bases between. The CDR3 bases are TGTGCCAGCAGTTCAGGGGACAACTACAATGAGCAGTTCTTC. Residues: CASSSGDNYNEQFF.

The chain recombines TRBV18 with TRBJ1-4; 8 nucleotides line up with TRBD1. The CDR3 contains 15 residues. Looked up from germline, CDR1 is KGHSH and CDR2 is LQKENI. V lost 3 bases to trimming and J lost 8 bases; unmatched junction nucleotides: 8. CDR3 bases: TGTGCCAGCTCACCTCAGACAGGGGAAGGCGAAAAACTGTTTTTT. Its translation: CASSPQTGEGEKLFF.